This paragraph covers one T cell receptor (beta chain) sequence. Its antigen is unidentified. Prepared TCR beta cDNA libraries contained unique molecular identifiers. From the PCR reads, TCRdb called clonotypes with MiXCR, one entry per CDR3 protein. The sample contains fewer than 850,000 distinct CDR3 sequences, 46% of which appear only once. These data belong to a study of post-analysis software for immune sequencing data. Findings and limits, study-wide: Patients showed TRBV5-6, TRBV5-1 and TRBV20-1 among roughly five TRBV segments more frequent than in controls. Normalized Chao1 diversity in multiple sclerosis patients fell significantly below that of controls.

The CDR3 runs to 14 residues. The V end lost 2 bases, the J end lost 9 bases, and 14 bases lay between the germline ends. The chain links TRBV12-3 or TRBV12-4 to TRBJ2-1, with a weak D call TRBD1 (5 bases). The sample taken for sequencing was blood. The TCR originated in a girl aged 5 to 17 with multiple sclerosis. This CDR3 is CASSLFTGPGEQFF. CDR3 nucleotide sequence: TGTGCCAGCAGTTTATTTACAGGTCCTGGTGAGCAGTTCTTC.